This TCR beta chain was captured by sequencing in a study of T cells after somatic rescue of genetic block. V shed 10 bases and J 0 bases; nucleotides not matched to a gene: 8. Germline CDR1 ENHRY, CDR2 SYGVKD. This CDR3 is 14 amino acids long. Some clones are missing from TCRdb's copy, which holds only in-frame ones; the method was immunoSEQ multiplex PCR. The table records about 15,000 clones, just over 70% of them present only once. This TCR came from a man younger than 30. The sequencing input was peripheral blood mononuclear cells (PBMCs). The rearrangement links TRBV10-3 to TRBJ2-7; 8 bases map to TRBD2. CDR3: CATNPGTSSYEQYF. For the CDR3, the DNA is TGTGCCACCAACCCCGGGACTAGCTCCTACGAGCAGTACTTC.